The 17 T cell receptor beta chains listed next were all sequenced from one sample in a study of T cells in Graves' hyperthyroidism and ophthalmopathy. Regions amplified from RNA transcripts were the TCR beta CDR3 regions. With the HTBI primer set, the TCR CDR3 went through a first round of RT-PCR. TCRdb redid the calling of the multiplex PCR reads with MiXCR, one entry per CDR3 protein. The sample holds about 480,000 distinct CDR3 sequences; about 24% are singletons and the top ten take 11%. The sequencing sample was made of blood. The receptors here all came from a woman in her thirties with Graves' ophthalmopathy.

In the case of this clonotype: This is likely a read error, given that the CDR3 carries no conserved phenylalanine or tryptophan at its end. V usage is TRBV12-3 or TRBV12-4 and J usage is TRBJ2-7; TRBD1 matches at 9 bases. J lost 2 bases, V lost 5 bases, and 4 bases had no gene match. There are 14 residues in the CDR3. The CDR3 protein is CASSPGQGAYEQYL. The CDR3 DNA is TGTGCCAGCAGTCCGGGACAGGGAGCCTACGAGCAGTACCTC.

The gene calls are TRBV30 and TRBJ1-2; D may be TRBD1 (6 bases). V lost 2 bases and J 9 bases, leaving 10 bases between the germline ends. Germline V lookup: CDR1 GTSNPN, CDR2 SVGIG (reference sequence). The CDR3 is 11 amino acids. CDR3 loop: CAWSHRASYTF. CDR3 coding DNA: TGTGCCTGGAGTCACAGGGCGAGCTACACCTTC.

The J gene is TRBJ1-5, the V gene TRBV6-2 or TRBV6-3; tentatively, D is TRBD1 (5 bases). With 2 bases removed from V and 7 bases from J, the gap between germline ends came to 15 bases. The germline V gene has CDR1 MNHEY and CDR2 SVGEGT. CDR3 length: 15 amino acids. DNA for the CDR3: TGTGCCAGCAGTTACGGAGAGGGGTTGGGGCAGCCCCAGCATTTT. This translates into CASSYGEGLGQPQHF.

The rearrangement links TRBV4-1 to TRBJ2-4; no firm D call. V shed 1 base and J shed 0 bases, with 7 bases lying between them. Per the germline V gene, CDR1 is MGHRA and CDR2 is YSYEKL. The CDR3 covers 15 residues. In nucleotides, the CDR3 is TGCGCCAGCAGCCAAGCGGTTCTAGCCAAAAACATTCAGTACTTC. Translating it yields CASSQAVLAKNIQYF.

The DNA for the CDR3 is TGTGCCAGCAGCCTGCGACAGGGTGACTCCGAGCAGTACTTC. Protein: CASSLRQGDSEQYF. This rearrangement joins TRBV2 to TRBJ2-7; 7 positions agree with TRBD1. The CDR3 covers 14 residues. J gave up 6 bases and V 6 bases, and 11 bases lay outside the gene matches. Germline V lookup: CDR1 SNHLY, CDR2 FYNNEI. The entire variable domain, with the rest obtained from reference TRBV2 and TRBJ2-7, is as follows: EPEVTQTPSHQVTQMGQEVILRCVPISNHLYFYWYRQILGQKVEFLVSFYNNEISEKSEIFDDQFSVERPDGSNFTLKIRSTKLEDSAMYFCASSLRQGDSEQYFGPGTRLTVT.

J is TRBJ2-7 and V is TRBV29-1; possibly TRBD2 for D (6 bases). V was clipped by 6 bases and J by 3 bases, with 12 bases between them. The germline V gene encodes CDR1 SQVTM and CDR2 ANQGSEA. This CDR3 is built from 12 residues. The CDR3 loop reads CSVGGEDYEQYF. The CDR3 DNA reads TGCAGCGTCGGCGGGGAAGACTACGAGCAGTACTTC.

Details on this clonotype: This sequence may be a read error, since a much larger clone differs from it by one base. The CDR3 nucleotides read TGCGCCAGCAGCGGCGGGGGGGGCTTTGAGACCCAGTACTTC. This encodes CASSGGGGFETQYF. J is TRBJ2-5 and V is TRBV5-1, with 9 bases that match TRBD2. There are 14 residues in the CDR3. Germline V lookup: CDR1 SGHRS, CDR2 YFSETQ. V gave up 4 bases and J gave up 5 bases; unmatched junction bases: 6. The full variable domain, rest sourced from reference TRBV5-1 and TRBJ2-5, is KAGVTQTPRYLIKTRGQQVTLSCSPISGHRSVSWYQQTPGQGLQFLFEYFSETQRNKGNFPGRFSGRQFSNSRSEMNVSTLELGDSALYLCASSGGGGFETQYFGPGTRLLVL.

This clonotype was counted at least ten times. The chain combines TRBV12-3 or TRBV12-4 with TRBJ2-7, with D tentatively TRBD2 (6 bases). V lost 3 bases and J lost 5, with 20 bases in between. The CDR3 sequence is 16 residues long. The CDR3 DNA sequence: TGTGCCAGCAGTTTTGAAACTAGCAACACTGGGCACGAGCAGTACTTC. It codes for CASSFETSNTGHEQYF.

This clonotype was recorded at least ten times. V usage is TRBV28 and J usage is TRBJ1-2; no reliable D call. The germline V gene encodes CDR1 MDHEN and CDR2 SYDVKM. The CDR3 extends over 15 amino acids. V lost 6 bases and J lost 3, with 17 bases in between. The CDR3 here is CASRSGPGWDYGYTF. CDR3 bases: TGTGCCAGCAGATCCGGGCCGGGATGGGACTATGGCTACACCTTC.

This chain connects TRBV2 to TRBJ1-2; maybe TRBD1 (5 bases). CDR1 is SNHLY, CDR2 FYNNEI, per germline. The CDR3 loop spans 13 amino acids. V lost 7 bases and J 4 bases, leaving 13 bases between the germline ends. CDR3 region: CASTTEGRYGYTF. CDR3 coding DNA: TGTGCCAGCACTACGGAGGGACGCTATGGCTACACCTTC.

About this clonotype itself: With a much larger clone just one base away, this may be a read error. The rearrangement uses TRBV10-3 and TRBJ1-1; D ambiguous. V lost 0 bases, J lost 1 base, and 6 bases lay in between. Germline lookup yields CDR1 ENHRY and CDR2 SYGVKD. The CDR3 is 14 residues long. The CDR3 DNA follows: TGTGCCATCAGTGAGTCCCCGGGGAACACTGAAGCTTTCTTT. It encodes CAISESPGNTEAFF.

There are many counts of this clonotype. V gene TRBV10-3 combines with J gene TRBJ1-3, with 7 bases aligning to TRBD1. V dropped 7 bases and J dropped 3; count of bases not matched to a gene: 3. Germline V gene sequence: CDR1 ENHRY, CDR2 SYGVKD. The CDR3 length is 13 residues. The CDR3 DNA sequence: TGTGCCATCACAGGGACAGTTGGAAACACCATATATTTT. Translation: CAITGTVGNTIYF.

A few counts support this clonotype. The chain employs TRBV14 and TRBJ2-7; D gene unclear. The CDR3 has 14 residues. V lost 3 bases and J 6 bases, leaving 15 bases between the germline ends. CDR1 SGHDN and CDR2 FVKESK come from the germline V gene. For the CDR3, the DNA is TGTGCCAGCAGCCAGGGTCCCCTAATCCGCGAGCAGTACTTC. Its protein is CASSQGPLIREQYF. The full variable domain, its missing parts supplied by reference TRBV14 and TRBJ2-7, is EAGVTQFPSHSVIEKGQTVTLRCDPISGHDNLYWYRRVMGKEIKFLLHFVKESKQDESGMPNNRFLAERTGGTYSTLKVQPAELEDSGVYFCASSQGPLIREQYFGPGTRLTVT.

This clonotype was seen at least ten times. The V call is TRBV28, the J call TRBJ2-7; no clear D gene. The V end lost 6 bases, the J end lost 2 bases, and 14 bases lay between the germline ends. There are 14 residues in the CDR3. The germline gives CDR1 MDHEN, CDR2 SYDVKM. For the CDR3, the DNA is TGTGCCAGCAGCCTCCCCTGGAGCCCCTACGAGCAGTACTTC. It yields the protein CASSLPWSPYEQYF. Full variable domain (rest looked up from reference TRBV28 and TRBJ2-7): DVKVTQSSRYLVKRTGEKVFLECVQDMDHENMFWYRQDPGLGLRLIYFSYDVKMKEKGDIPEGYSVSREKKERFSLILESASTNQTSMYLCASSLPWSPYEQYFGPGTRLTVT.

This clonotype was recorded many times. The CDR3 reads CASSFGTDNTEAFF. The CDR3 nucleotides are TGTGCCAGCAGTTTCGGGACAGATAACACTGAAGCTTTCTTT. This chain links TRBV12-3 or TRBV12-4 with TRBJ1-1, with TRBD1 matching over 7 bases. The V gene end was trimmed by 3 bases and the J gene end by 2 bases; junction bases not matched to a gene: 3. The CDR3 sequence is 14 residues long.

This clonotype was seen at least ten times. The V gene is TRBV6-5, the J gene TRBJ1-3; no reliable D call. Per the germline V gene, CDR1 is MNHEY and CDR2 is SVGAGI. V was shortened by 3 bases and J by 0 bases, with 9 bases between the two germline ends. CDR3 size: 15 residues. DNA of the CDR3: TGTGCCAGCAGTTATGGTGGACCCTCTGGAAACACCATATATTTT. This codes for CASSYGGPSGNTIYF.

The chain links TRBV6-2 or TRBV6-3 to TRBJ2-2, with D possibly called TRBD1 or TRBD2 (5 bases each). Trimming took 2 bases from V and 3 from J, leaving 13 bases between them. Germline assignment: CDR1 MNHEY and CDR2 SVGEGT. This CDR3 spans 16 amino acids. The CDR3 sequence is CASSYLPGRDTGELFF. In DNA, the CDR3 is TGTGCCAGCAGTTACCTCCCAGGGAGAGACACCGGGGAGCTGTTTTTT.